This is a list of T cell receptor beta chains from one sample in a study of blood T cell repertoires in COVID-19. TCRdb's table, derived via immunoSEQ multiplex PCR, lists solely in-frame clones and lacks some. This sample yields 130,000 to 150,000 clones, of which around 80% are seen a single time; under 4.5% belongs to the top ten. Specimen: peripheral blood. These receptors were taken from a man in his sixties with acute or convalescent COVID-19. CDR3s include the opening cysteine and the closing phenylalanine or tryptophan. The order of the fields is D gene, J gene, clone size, V gene, CDR3 DNA, CDR3 protein. D genes are given only for firm matches. Size tells how often a clone was seen (once, few, many) or the class of an expanded clone, and some rows leave it out.

-,TRBJ1-3,-,TRBV3-1/TRBV3-2,TGTGCCAGCAGCTCGAGTAGTGGTGGAAACACCATATATTTT,CASSSSSGGNTIYF
-,TRBJ2-1,-,TRBV6-5,TGTGCCAGCAGCTACCGGGGAGTGAGGGGGTACAATGAGCAGTTCTTC,CASSYRGVRGYNEQFF
-,TRBJ1-2,-,TRBV18,TGTGCCAGCTCCCGGACAGTGCCGGCTAACTATGGCTACACCTTC,CASSRTVPANYGYTF
-,TRBJ1-5,-,TRBV3-1/TRBV3-2,TGTGCCAGCAGTTTAAGATCGGGGATCCAGCCCCAGCATTTT,CASSLRSGIQPQHF
-,TRBJ1-6,-,TRBV12-3/TRBV12-4,TGTGCCAGCAGTCCAACAGGTCCTGCCACCCTCCACTTT,CASSPTGPATLHF
-,TRBJ1-1,-,TRBV7-9,TGTGCCAGCAGCTTGGGGGGTGGCACTGAAGCTTTCTTT,CASSLGGGTEAFF
-,TRBJ2-7,-,TRBV7-2,TGTGCCAGCAGCTTGGTAGTCCTTTCGTACGAGCAGTACTTC,CASSLVVLSYEQYF
TRBD2,TRBJ2-5,-,TRBV5-6,TGTGCCAGCAGCTGGGAAGGGACTAGCGGGCGCCAAGAGACCCAGTACTTC,CASSWEGTSGRQETQYF
TRBD2,TRBJ2-5,-,TRBV28,TGTGCCAGCGTCTCCGCCGCTGGAGGGCGGGGGACTGGGGAGACCCAGTACTTC,CASVSAAGGRGTGETQYF
-,TRBJ1-3,-,TRBV9,TGTGCCAGCAGCGTAGTAGCCACTGGAAACACCATATATTTT,CASSVVATGNTIYF
-,TRBJ2-1,-,TRBV24-1,TGTGCCACCAGTGCCGAGGGAGGCCCCCCCAACAATGAGCAGTTCTTC,CATSAEGGPPNNEQFF
TRBD1,TRBJ1-5,-,TRBV27,TGTGCCAGCAGTTCGGGACAGCTCAATCAGCCCCAGCATTTT,CASSSGQLNQPQHF
-,TRBJ2-1,-,TRBV5-5,TGTGCCAGCAGCTTGGGCAGGGGCACCTACAATGAGCAGTTCTTC,CASSLGRGTYNEQFF
TRBD2,TRBJ2-1,-,TRBV4-2,TGTGCCAGCAGCCTGGTAGCGGGAGACTCCTACAATGAGCAGTTCTTC,CASSLVAGDSYNEQFF
TRBD1,TRBJ1-1,-,TRBV5-6,TGTGCCAGCAGCCAAGGGACAGCCACTGAAGCTTTCTTT,CASSQGTATEAFF
-,TRBJ2-5,-,TRBV4-2,TGTGCCAGTGCGGGACGAGTGGGTAGTAGGGTAGCGGTCCAAGAGACCCAGTACTTC,CASAGRVGSRVAVQETQYF
-,TRBJ1-6,-,TRBV9,TGTGCCAGCAGCGTAGAAAGTAGGGGGTCGTATTCACCCCTCCACTTT,CASSVESRGSYSPLHF
-,TRBJ1-2,-,TRBV30,TGTGCCTGGGATTCGACCCCCCCTCTTGCGACTACTAACTATGGCTACACCTTC,CAWDSTPPLATTNYGYTF
TRBD2,TRBJ2-1,-,TRBV18,TGTGCCAGCTCCCGCGCCGGGGGAGCGGGGTTGGAGCAGTTCTTC,CASSRAGGAGLEQFF
TRBD1,TRBJ1-5,-,TRBV2,TGTGCCAGCAGTTTACAGGGGGGGGATCAGCCCCAGCATTTT,CASSLQGGDQPQHF
-,TRBJ2-3,-,TRBV4-2,TGTGCCAGCAGCCAAGAGCTACGTACTAGCACAGATACGCAGTATTTT,CASSQELRTSTDTQYF
TRBD1,TRBJ2-5,once,TRBV5-1,TGCGCCAGCAGCTTGGGGACAGGGAGGGAGACCCAGTACTTC,CASSLGTGRETQYF
-,TRBJ2-7,-,TRBV3-1/TRBV3-2,TGTGCCAGCAGGAAATGGACAGTACTAAACTACGAGCAGTACTTC,CASRKWTVLNYEQYF
-,TRBJ2-7,-,TRBV4-2,TGTGCCAGCAGCCAGGCCGGAGGGTCCTACGAGCAGTACTTC,CASSQAGGSYEQYF
-,TRBJ2-1,few,TRBV28,TGTGCCAGCAGTTCAGCCTTTTTGGACAGTACTTACAATGAGCAGTTCTTC,CASSSAFLDSTYNEQFF
-,TRBJ2-3,-,TRBV27,TGTGCCAGCAGTTGGCTTAGGGGGTATACGCAGTATTTT,CASSWLRGYTQYF
TRBD1,TRBJ2-5,once,TRBV5-5,TGTGCCAGCAGCTTGGTGCCAGGGGGCAAGGAGACCCAGTACTTC,CASSLVPGGKETQYF
TRBD1,TRBJ1-4,-,TRBV5-6,TGTGCCAGCATTCGACAGGGGGGTGATGAAAAACTGTTTTTT,CASIRQGGDEKLFF
TRBD1,TRBJ1-5,-,TRBV24-1,TGTGCCACCTCCACAGGGGGCAATCAGCCCCAGCATTTT,CATSTGGNQPQHF
-,TRBJ1-4,once,TRBV5-5,TGTGCCAGCAGCTTGGTACAGGAGGGAAAACTGTTTTTT,CASSLVQEGKLFF
TRBD2,TRBJ2-7,-,TRBV3-1/TRBV3-2,TGTGCCAGCAGCCCGGACAAACCGGATAGCGGGAGGCTCTACGAGCAGTACTTC,CASSPDKPDSGRLYEQYF
TRBD2,TRBJ2-7,-,TRBV28,TGTGCCAGCAGTCCCTCCCCCAGCGGGAGTGACGAGCAGTACTTC,CASSPSPSGSDEQYF
-,TRBJ2-1,-,TRBV30,TGTGCCTCTTACCAAAGAGGCATTACTTACAATGAGCAGTTCTTC,CASYQRGITYNEQFF
TRBD1,TRBJ1-5,few,TRBV28,TGTGCCAGCAGTGCTGGGGGACAGTATAGCAATCAGCCCCAGCATTTT,CASSAGGQYSNQPQHF
TRBD1,TRBJ1-3,once,TRBV5-1,TGCGCCAGCAGCCAGGCCGGACAGGGGTACACCATATATTTT,CASSQAGQGYTIYF
TRBD2,TRBJ2-3,-,TRBV4-3,TGCGCCAGCAGCCAAGCGGTCGCGGGAGTATCAGATACGCAGTATTTT,CASSQAVAGVSDTQYF
TRBD2,TRBJ2-7,-,TRBV28,TGTGCCAGCCATACACTAGAGCGGGGCGAGCAGTACTTC,CASHTLERGEQYF
TRBD1,TRBJ2-2,-,TRBV14,TGTGCCAGCAGCCGGACAGGAGTCACCGGGGAGCTGTTTTTT,CASSRTGVTGELFF
TRBD1,TRBJ2-1,-,TRBV24-1,TGTGCCACCAGTGATGGGTCGGGACAGGTTTACAATGAGCAGTTCTTC,CATSDGSGQVYNEQFF
-,TRBJ2-7,-,TRBV15,TGTGCCACCGTCCACTCGACTTGGAAAGGGGGCGAGCAGTACTTC,CATVHSTWKGGEQYF
-,TRBJ2-7,-,TRBV27,TGTGCCAGCAGTCCCCGCGCCCCCTACGAGCAGTACTTC,CASSPRAPYEQYF
-,TRBJ1-5,-,TRBV2,TGTGCCAGCGGGGGGGAGGGGAATCAGCCCCAGCATTTT,CASGGEGNQPQHF
-,TRBJ1-5,-,TRBV2,TGTGCCAGCAGGCGGGGACGGGATAGCAATCAGCCCCAGCATTTT,CASRRGRDSNQPQHF
-,TRBJ2-7,-,TRBV30,TGTGCCTGGAGGGCCCAGGGTATCCACGAGCAGTACTTC,CAWRAQGIHEQYF
-,TRBJ1-2,-,TRBV28,TGTGCCAGCAGTTCCCCTCCCTCGGATGGCTACACCTTC,CASSSPPSDGYTF
-,TRBJ2-3,-,TRBV7-8,TGTGCCAGCAGTTCCCTAAGGCTTTGGGCAGGGAGCACAGATACGCAGTATTTT,CASSSLRLWAGSTDTQYF
TRBD2,TRBJ2-1,-,TRBV29-1,TGCAGCGTTAAAGCGGGAGAGACTTACAATGAGCAGTTCTTC,CSVKAGETYNEQFF
TRBD1,TRBJ1-2,-,TRBV6-6,TGTGCCAGCAGTTACCGGACAGGGGCGGAAGACGGCTACACCTTC,CASSYRTGAEDGYTF
-,TRBJ1-5,-,TRBV28,TGTGCCAGCATTCCGGGGGTCAATCAGCCCCAGCATTTT,CASIPGVNQPQHF